The 7 T cell receptor beta chains reported below all come from one sample, sequenced in a study of vaccination and CD4 T cells after COVID-19. Their target antigens are unknown. Oncomine TCR Beta short-read sequencing was applied to DNA from cultured CD4+ T cells. TCRdb itself ran the PCR reads through MiXCR, one entry per CDR3 protein. Here the sample spans about 17,000 distinct CDR3 sequences, approximately 48% being singletons. Time point specified: late sampling 161 to 241 days after vaccination in a few convalescent patients. The treatment: roughly ten-day PBMC culture with coronavirus spike peptide pools or control peptides (ViraFEST assay). The sample in question was CD4+ T cells from blood, cultured in vitro, obtained about 7 months after SARS-CoV-2 vaccination. Receptors originate from a human donor who had recovered from COVID-19.

In regard to this clonotype: A read error may account for a junction end that differs from germline. V and J are TRBV7-7 and TRBJ2-5; D is tentatively TRBD1 or TRBD2 (6 bases each). The germline V gene encodes CDR1 SSHAT and CDR2 FNYEAQ (reference sequence). This CDR3 is built from 15 residues. The CDR3 nucleotides read TGTGCTAGCAGCTTGGGGCTCGGGGGCGCCGAGACCCAGTACTTC. This sequence encodes CASSLGLGGAETQYF.

The chain couples TRBV6-1 to TRBJ1-2; D call uncertain. CDR1 is MNHNS, CDR2 SASEGT, per germline. Trimming took off 1 base at V and 7 bases at J, with 13 bases between the two ends. This CDR3 is 14 amino acids long. In nucleotides, the CDR3 is TGTGCCAGCAGTGAAGGCCGGGTAAAGGTTGGCTACACCTTC. Its protein is CASSEGRVKVGYTF.

This clonotype was detected only a few times. The chain is built from TRBV7-2 and TRBJ2-7; tentatively, D is TRBD1 (5 bases). The CDR3 has 12 amino acids. Trimming shortened V by 4 bases and J by 6 bases, and 10 bases separated the two germline ends. CDR1 SGHTA and CDR2 FQGNSA come from the germline V gene. The CDR3 region is CASSYGQAEQYF. CDR3 DNA: TGTGCCAGCAGCTACGGACAAGCCGAGCAGTACTTC.

CDR3 nucleotides: TGCAGTGCTAGAGCAGCGGGAGTAGTAAATGAGCAGTTCTTC. Encoded protein: CSARAAGVVNEQFF. This chain connects TRBV20-1 to TRBJ2-1, with 8 bases aligning to TRBD2. The germline gives CDR1 DFQATT, CDR2 SNEGSKA (reference sequence). The CDR3 loop spans 14 amino acids. With 1 base clipped from V and 7 bases from J, the junction kept 6 bases outside the gene matches.

This chain links TRBV20-1 with TRBJ2-1; the D gene could be TRBD1 or TRBD2 (5 bases each). This CDR3 has 13 residues. Trimming pared 3 bases from V and 5 bases from J, leaving 11 bases between. CDR1 DFQATT and CDR2 SNEGSKA come from the germline V gene (reference sequence). The CDR3 sequence: CSASRGLNNEQFF. The CDR3 region has the DNA TGCAGTGCTAGCCGGGGCCTGAACAATGAGCAGTTCTTC.

As DNA, the CDR3 is TGTGCCAGCAGTGAGCCGACCAGGGGGCCGAATGAGCAGTTCTTC. It is translated as CASSEPTRGPNEQFF. V usage is TRBV6-1 and J usage is TRBJ2-1, with TRBD1 identical over 8 bases. Germline CDR1 is MNHNS and CDR2 is SASEGT. The CDR3 runs to 15 residues. With 3 bases clipped from V and 7 bases from J, the junction kept 8 bases outside the gene matches.

V and J are TRBV7-9 and TRBJ1-1; 7 positions match TRBD1. This CDR3 spans 15 amino acids. CDR1 SEHNR and CDR2 FQNEAQ come from the germline V gene (reference sequence). V trimming: 4 bases; J trimming: 1 base; junction bases outside the gene matches: 6. This chain's CDR3 is CASSSRGTANTEAFF. In DNA, the CDR3 is TGTGCCAGCAGCTCGAGGGGGACAGCGAACACTGAAGCTTTCTTT. Using reference TRBV7-9 and TRBJ1-1 for the parts outside the CDR3, the full variable domain is DTGVSQNPRHKITKRGQNVTFRCDPISEHNRLYWYRQTLGQGPEFLTYFQNEAQLEKSRLLSDRFSAERPKGSFSTLEIQRTEQGDSAMYLCASSSRGTANTEAFFGQGTRLTVV.